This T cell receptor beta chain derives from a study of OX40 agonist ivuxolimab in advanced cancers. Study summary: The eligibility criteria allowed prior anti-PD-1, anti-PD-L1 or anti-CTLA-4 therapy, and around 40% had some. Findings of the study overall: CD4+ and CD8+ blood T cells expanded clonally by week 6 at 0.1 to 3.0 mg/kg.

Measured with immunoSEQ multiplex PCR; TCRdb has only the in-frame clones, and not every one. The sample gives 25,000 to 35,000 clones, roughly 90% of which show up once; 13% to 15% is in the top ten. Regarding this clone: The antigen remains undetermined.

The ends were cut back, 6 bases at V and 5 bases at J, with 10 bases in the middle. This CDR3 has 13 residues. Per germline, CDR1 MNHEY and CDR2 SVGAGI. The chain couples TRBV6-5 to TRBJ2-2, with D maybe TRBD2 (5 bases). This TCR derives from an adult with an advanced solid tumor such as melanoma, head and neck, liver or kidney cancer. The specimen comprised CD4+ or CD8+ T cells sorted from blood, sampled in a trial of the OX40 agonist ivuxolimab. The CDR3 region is CASRHSETGELFF. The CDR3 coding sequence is TGTGCCAGCAGACATAGCGAAACCGGGGAGCTGTTTTTT.